This T cell receptor (beta chain) derives from a study of response to subunit inactivated influenza vaccine. Study conclusions and caveats: Few new T cells, the authors suggested, are recruited by each seasonal influenza vaccination.

This clonotype was counted between two and nine times. What it recognizes is unknown. TCRdb itself ran the RT-PCR reads through MiXCR, one entry per CDR3 protein. The table has 700,000 to 900,000 distinct CDR3 sequences, 21% seen once; the top ten hold more than 8.5%. Germline V gives CDR1 DFQATT, CDR2 SNEGSKA (reference sequence). The CDR3 length is 12 residues. The V and J ends lost 7 bases and 7 bases respectively, with 11 bases between them. This chain uses TRBV20-1 with TRBJ1-6; tentative D call: TRBD1 (5 bases). The sequence was collected from a man aged 50-59 years who received an inactivated influenza vaccine. Sample: PBMCs from blood, taken about 5 days after vaccination. This CDR3 reads CSVGRANSPLHF. DNA for the CDR3: TGCAGTGTGGGCAGGGCGAATTCACCCCTCCACTTT.